The entry below describes one T cell receptor beta chain. Authors' data handling: From reference gene primer amplification, estimates of nucleated cell counts were derived. Profiled with immunoSEQ multiplex PCR; TCRdb holds only in-frame clones, not every one. V, J and clone size reflect that table, while D and trimming were determined from the DNA. The sample lists more than 75,000 clones, over 85% occurring once. This sample is part of a study of blood T cell repertoires in COVID-19. Study-level background: COVID-19 samples, acute and convalescent, were from the United States, Italy and Spain. PBMCs, B-cell-depleted T cells, or T cells were the source of the cDNA or gDNA that made up the material.

Germline V gene data show CDR1 as MGHRA and CDR2 as YSYEKL. The V end lost 3 bases, the J end lost 5 bases, and 17 bases lay between the germline ends. The CDR3 consists of 16 residues. The sequence was collected from a middle-aged man with acute or convalescent COVID-19. The chain employs TRBV4-1 and TRBJ1-5; weak D call: TRBD1 (6 bases). Sequencing was performed on peripheral blood. CDR3 loop: CASSHPGRDKHQPQHF. The CDR3 nucleotides read TGCGCCAGCAGCCACCCCGGACGGGACAAGCATCAGCCCCAGCATTTT.